The source of this TCR beta chain is a study of blood T cell repertoires in COVID-19. Study overall: Donors in the United States, Italy and Spain gave samples during acute or convalescent COVID-19. T cells, B-cell-depleted T cells, or PBMCs provided the cDNA or gDNA that served as material.

CDR3 length: 17 amino acids. Trimming cost V 3 bases and J 0 bases; bases outside gene matches: 8. CDR1 is GTSNPN and CDR2 is SVGIG in the germline V gene (reference sequence). Original analysis: Amplification from reference gene primers served as the basis for estimated nucleated cell counts. Repertoires were generated with immunoSEQ multiplex PCR, while TCRdb's copy carries only in-frame clones and drops some. V and J calls and clone size come straight from that table; D and trimming were deduced from the DNA. The profile covers about 140,000 clones, with around 83% appearing a single time and 7% to 9.5% taken by the ten largest. Seattle-derived patients entered the study during active infection and were followed longitudinally.

The chain recombines TRBV30 with TRBJ2-6, with 7 positions matching TRBD1. The sequenced sample was peripheral blood. This clonotype originated in a man aged 25 to 40 with COVID-19, enrolled during active disease. The CDR3 coding sequence is TGTGCCTGGAGGAGGACAGGAACTTACTCTGGGGCCAACGTCCTGACTTTC. Its protein product is CAWRRTGTYSGANVLTF.